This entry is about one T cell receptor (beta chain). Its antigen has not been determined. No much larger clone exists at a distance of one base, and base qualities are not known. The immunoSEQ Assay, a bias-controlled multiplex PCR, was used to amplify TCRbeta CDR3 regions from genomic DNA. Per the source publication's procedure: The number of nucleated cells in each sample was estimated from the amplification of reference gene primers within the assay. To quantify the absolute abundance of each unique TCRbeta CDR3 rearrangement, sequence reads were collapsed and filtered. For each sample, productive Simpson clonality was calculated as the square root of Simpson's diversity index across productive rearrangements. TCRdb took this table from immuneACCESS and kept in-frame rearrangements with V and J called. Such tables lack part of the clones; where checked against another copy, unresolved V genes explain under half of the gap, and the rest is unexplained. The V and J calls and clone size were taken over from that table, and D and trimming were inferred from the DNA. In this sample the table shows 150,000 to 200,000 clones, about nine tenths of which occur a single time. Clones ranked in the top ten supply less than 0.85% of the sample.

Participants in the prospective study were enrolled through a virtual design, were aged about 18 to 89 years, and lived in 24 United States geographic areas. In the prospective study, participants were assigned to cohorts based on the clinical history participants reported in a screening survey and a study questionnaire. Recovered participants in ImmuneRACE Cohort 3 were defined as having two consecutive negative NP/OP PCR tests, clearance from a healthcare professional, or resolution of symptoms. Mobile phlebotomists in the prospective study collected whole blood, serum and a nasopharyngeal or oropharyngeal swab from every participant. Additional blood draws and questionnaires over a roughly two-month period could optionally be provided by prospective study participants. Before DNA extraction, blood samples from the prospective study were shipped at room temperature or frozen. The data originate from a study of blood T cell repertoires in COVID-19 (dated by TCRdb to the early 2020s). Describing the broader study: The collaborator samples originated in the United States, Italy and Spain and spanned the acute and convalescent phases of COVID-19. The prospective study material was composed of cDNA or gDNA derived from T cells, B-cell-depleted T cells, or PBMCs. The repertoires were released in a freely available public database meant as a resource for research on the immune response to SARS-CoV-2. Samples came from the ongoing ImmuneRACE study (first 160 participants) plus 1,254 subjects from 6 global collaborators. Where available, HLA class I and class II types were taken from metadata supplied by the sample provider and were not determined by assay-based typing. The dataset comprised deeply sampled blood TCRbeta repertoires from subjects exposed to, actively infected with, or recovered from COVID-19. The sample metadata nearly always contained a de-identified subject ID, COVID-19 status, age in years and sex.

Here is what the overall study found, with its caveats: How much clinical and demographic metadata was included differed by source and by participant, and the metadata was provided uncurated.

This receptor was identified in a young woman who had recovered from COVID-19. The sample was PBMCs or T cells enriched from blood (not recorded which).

For the CDR3, the sequence is CASSSPPAEAFF. The nucleotide sequence reads as follows: TGTGCCAGCAGTTCCCCCCCCGCTGAAGCTTTCTTT. The chain joins TRBV27 to TRBJ1-1, with the D gene not clear enough to name. Reading from cysteine to phenylalanine, the CDR3 counts 12 amino acids. Here the CDR3 DNA is all that survives: 36 bases in frame from base 1. Looking up the germline V gene (reference sequence) yields CDR1 MNHEY and CDR2 SMNVEV. V is shortened by 4 bases, J by 6 bases, and the region joining them spans 9 bases.